This record concerns one TCR beta chain sequence. Profiling relied on immunoSEQ multiplex PCR, and the TCRdb table lists in-frame clones only, not all of them. The data contain some 150,000 clones, just under 95% of them seen just once; the ten biggest clones take up 14%. The record originates from a study of control samples from healthy donors and cancer patients. There are 15 residues in the CDR3. Per the germline V gene, CDR1 is MGHRA and CDR2 is YSYEKL. Deletions cut 5 bases from V and 1 base from J, with 12 bases between. This TCR derives from a man in his 60s with colorectal cancer. This chain uses TRBV4-1 with TRBJ2-4; perhaps D is TRBD1 or TRBD2 (6 bases each). The sequenced material came from PBMCs. The CDR3, as DNA: TGCGCCAGCAGCGGAGGGGGAAGGGCCAAAAACATTCAGTACTTC. Its translation: CASSGGGRAKNIQYF.